These 30 T cell receptor beta chains share one sample of origin, sequenced in a study of T cell changes during pregnancy in multiple sclerosis. Only in-frame clones appear in the TCRdb table, and some are missing; sequencing was by immunoSEQ multiplex PCR. The table shows about 59,000 clones, with approximately 91% occurring only once. The starting material was peripheral blood, obtained in the second trimester of pregnancy. Receptors were obtained from a female donor with multiple sclerosis, enrolled in a pregnancy study.

The gene calls are TRBV2 and TRBJ1-1; D remains unclear. Per the germline V gene, CDR1 is SNHLY and CDR2 is FYNNEI. Between the trimmed V and J ends, which lost 6 bases and 3 bases, there was a span of 8 bases. This CDR3 is 12 amino acids long. For the CDR3, the DNA is TGTGCCAGCAGCCTATCCGACACTGAAGCTTTCTTT. Protein sequence: CASSLSDTEAFF.

The chain links TRBV19 to TRBJ1-1; D call uncertain. V lost 7 bases to trimming and J lost 1 base, with 10 bases between them. The CDR3 spans 13 residues. Germline V lookup: CDR1 LNHDA, CDR2 SQIVND (reference sequence). CDR3 bases: TGTGCCAGTACCCGAGCGGGGAACACTGAAGCTTTCTTT. Protein sequence: CASTRAGNTEAFF.

This clone has a handful of counts. V usage is TRBV10-3 and J usage is TRBJ1-1, with TRBD1 matching over 7 bases. V lost 10 bases, J lost 3 bases, and 8 bases stayed unmatched. This CDR3 contains 13 residues. The germline V gene has CDR1 ENHRY and CDR2 SYGVKD. CDR3 DNA sequence: TGTGCCACCCTCGGGGACAGCTACACTGAAGCTTTCTTT. This gives the protein CATLGDSYTEAFF.

V and J are TRBV5-1 and TRBJ2-5, with D possibly TRBD1 on 5 matching bases. This CDR3 contains 11 residues. V was clipped by 4 bases and J by 5 bases, with 6 bases between them. The germline gives CDR1 SGHRS, CDR2 YFSETQ. The CDR3 region has the DNA TGCGCCAGCAGCCCAGGGGAGACCCAGTACTTC. Translation: CASSPGETQYF.

This rearrangement joins TRBV2 to TRBJ2-2, with D perhaps TRBD1 (6 bases). Trimming took off 8 bases at V and 6 bases at J, with 16 bases between the two ends. This CDR3 comprises 14 residues. The germline gives CDR1 SNHLY, CDR2 FYNNEI. CDR3 coding DNA: TGTGCCAGCGCAGTACAGGGAGTCGCCGGGGAGCTGTTTTTT. It specifies CASAVQGVAGELFF.

J is TRBJ2-3 and V is TRBV6-5, with D possibly TRBD1 on 5 matching bases. The V gene lost 6 bases and the J gene lost 0 bases, with 10 bases spanning the gap. From germline, CDR1 is MNHEY and CDR2 SVGAGI. The CDR3 extends over 14 amino acids. The CDR3 region is CASRAGLSTDTQYF. As DNA, the CDR3 is TGTGCCAGCAGGGCAGGGTTGAGCACAGATACGCAGTATTTT.

The rearrangement joins TRBV4-3 to TRBJ2-1, with 8 bases lining up with TRBD2. V shed 1 base, J shed 6 bases, and the junction held 17 bases outside the gene matches. CDR1 and CDR2 (germline): LGHNA, YSLEER. The CDR3 sequence is 19 residues long. This CDR3 is CASSQVGSGGASPFNEQFF. CDR3 bases: TGCGCCAGCAGCCAAGTGGGTTCGGGGGGGGCCAGCCCCTTCAATGAGCAGTTCTTC.

The chain is built from TRBV2 and TRBJ1-1; D may be TRBD1 (5 bases). The germline V gene has CDR1 SNHLY and CDR2 FYNNEI. The CDR3 consists of 13 residues. Trimming stripped 4 bases from V and 4 bases from J, with 10 bases between. The CDR3 coding sequence is TGTGCCAGCAGTGTCGGACAAGGCACTGAAGCTTTCTTT. It is translated as CASSVGQGTEAFF.

This chain connects TRBV6-5 to TRBJ1-5, with a weak D call TRBD1 (6 bases). With 5 bases removed from V and 5 bases from J, the gap between germline ends came to 13 bases. The CDR3 runs 14 residues. Looked up from germline, CDR1 is MNHEY and CDR2 is SVGAGI. CDR3: CASSNQGFDQPQHF. CDR3 nucleotide sequence: TGTGCCAGCAGTAATCAGGGGTTTGATCAGCCCCAGCATTTT.

The genes are TRBV2 and TRBJ1-4, with 7 bases identical to TRBD1. V lost 10 bases, J lost 8 bases, and 7 bases stayed unmatched. Germline V lookup: CDR1 SNHLY, CDR2 FYNNEI. This CDR3 contains 12 residues. As DNA, the CDR3 is TGTGCCAACTCGGACAGGAGGGAAAAACTGTTTTTT. It specifies CANSDRREKLFF.

The gene calls are TRBV18 and TRBJ1-4, with 7 nucleotides matching TRBD1. V lost 5 bases, J lost 8 bases, and 14 bases stayed unmatched. CDR3 size: 16 residues. Germline V gives CDR1 KGHSH, CDR2 LQKENI. The CDR3 sequence: CASSAPRSRGQEKLFF. CDR3 sequence (DNA): TGTGCCAGCTCAGCTCCCCGCTCAAGGGGGCAAGAAAAACTGTTTTTT.

The chain uses TRBV6-5 and TRBJ2-7; 10 bases are a match to TRBD1. The length of the CDR3 is 15 residues. J was trimmed by 4 bases and V by 0 bases; bases with no gene match: 3. Germline values: CDR1 MNHEY, CDR2 SVGAGI. The CDR3 DNA reads TGTGCCAGCAGTTACTCGACAGGGGGCATGTACGAGCAGTACTTC. Translation: CASSYSTGGMYEQYF.

V is TRBV27 and J is TRBJ2-1; 8 nucleotides align to TRBD1. In germline, CDR1 is MNHEY, CDR2 SMNVEV (reference sequence). V shed 5 bases and J 8 bases; nucleotides not matched to a gene: 14. The length of the CDR3 is 16 residues. The CDR3 protein is CASSLIDRGWQYEQFF. The CDR3 DNA is TGTGCCAGCAGTCTTATCGACAGGGGTTGGCAATATGAGCAGTTCTTC.

The J gene is TRBJ1-1, the V gene TRBV15; no reliable D call. The germline V gene encodes CDR1 LNHNV and CDR2 YYDKDF (reference sequence). Trimming took 3 bases from V and 1 from J, leaving 6 bases between them. There are 13 residues in the CDR3. CDR3 DNA: TGTGCCACCAGCAGGACAAAGAACACTGAAGCTTTCTTT. It translates to CATSRTKNTEAFF. Using reference TRBV15 and TRBJ1-1 for the parts outside the CDR3, the full variable domain is DAMVIQNPRYQVTQFGKPVTLSCSQTLNHNVMYWYQQKSSQAPKLLFHYYDKDFNNEADTPDNFQSRRPNTSFCFLDIRSPGLGDTAMYLCATSRTKNTEAFFGQGTRLTVV.

The chain carries TRBV4-2 and TRBJ2-5, with 7 bases lining up with TRBD1. The CDR3 has 17 amino acids. CDR1 and CDR2 from the germline V gene are LGHNA and YNFKEQ. Trimming removed 1 base from V and 2 bases from J; junction bases left unmatched: 10. The CDR3 is CASSQGVTGPGQETQYF. Written as DNA, the CDR3 is TGTGCCAGCAGCCAAGGGGTGACAGGGCCCGGACAAGAGACCCAGTACTTC.

This clone occurred once. The chain combines TRBV4-3 with TRBJ1-3, with 9 bases fitting TRBD1. Unmatched junction bases numbered 16, after V lost 1 base and J lost 0 bases. The CDR3 totals 21 residues. Germline CDR1 LGHNA, CDR2 YSLEER. Here the CDR3 reads CASSQAFYRGQGPDSGNTIYF. CDR3 DNA sequence: TGCGCCAGCAGCCAAGCTTTCTACAGGGGACAGGGCCCAGACTCTGGAAACACCATATATTTT.

In nucleotides, the CDR3 is TGTGCCAGCACCCTACTAGCGGGGGGTACAGATACGCAGTATTTT. Amino acid sequence: CASTLLAGGTDTQYF. This chain joins TRBV7-9 and TRBJ2-3, with TRBD2 matching 12 bases. The CDR3 totals 15 residues. J gave up 3 bases and V 7 bases, and 5 bases lay outside the gene matches. The V gene's germline CDR1 is SEHNR and CDR2 FQNEAQ (reference sequence).

Comments on this clone: Different DNA sequences within this sample yield the same CDR3. The chain is built from TRBV28 and TRBJ1-1; D possibly corresponds to TRBD1 (6 bases). Trimming shortened V by 5 bases and J by 1 base, and 8 bases separated the two germline ends. The CDR3 has 13 residues. Germline V gives CDR1 MDHEN, CDR2 SYDVKM. The CDR3: CASSPGQNTEAFF. The CDR3 bases are TGTGCCAGCAGTCCGGGACAGAACACTGAAGCTTTCTTT.

The V call is TRBV5-5, the J call TRBJ1-4, with unresolved D. Per germline, CDR1 SGHKS and CDR2 YYEKEE (reference sequence). Trimming cost V 0 bases and J 5 bases, with 20 bases left between them. CDR3 length: 18 residues. The chain's CDR3 is CASSLVEGIGLTNEKLFF. In DNA, the CDR3 is TGTGCCAGCAGCTTGGTGGAGGGTATAGGACTAACAAATGAAAAACTGTTTTTT.

In its sample, this clone was seen once. This sequence joins TRBV2 and TRBJ2-7; D is ambiguous. The CDR3 consists of 11 residues. From germline, CDR1 is SNHLY and CDR2 FYNNEI. Between the trimmed V and J ends, which lost 7 bases and 2 bases, there was a span of 6 bases. This CDR3 reads CASTAAYEQYF. CDR3 sequence (DNA): TGTGCCAGCACTGCGGCCTACGAGCAGTACTTC.

The rearrangement joins TRBV7-9 to TRBJ1-1; D is uncertain. The CDR3 runs 14 residues. CDR1 SEHNR and CDR2 FQNEAQ come from the germline V gene (reference sequence). V lost 5 bases to trimming and J lost 3 bases, with 13 bases between them. The CDR3 loop reads CASSAHFGDTEAFF. The DNA of the CDR3 is TGTGCCAGCAGCGCCCACTTCGGGGACACTGAAGCTTTCTTT.

The chain joins TRBV11-2 to TRBJ2-1; possible D gene TRBD2, 7 bases. Trimming shortened V by 1 base and J by 4 bases, and 14 bases separated the two germline ends. Germline V gene sequence: CDR1 SGHAT, CDR2 FQNNGV. This CDR3 contains 16 residues. The chain's CDR3 is CASSLVRGQGYNEQFF. In DNA, the CDR3 is TGTGCCAGCAGCTTAGTGCGGGGGCAAGGTTACAATGAGCAGTTCTTC.

The chain uses TRBV30 and TRBJ1-3; no firm D call. Germline V gene sequence: CDR1 GTSNPN, CDR2 SVGIG (reference sequence). V lost 0 bases and J 6 bases, leaving 3 bases between the germline ends. This CDR3 has 11 amino acids. CDR3 region: CAWSVQNTIYF. The CDR3 DNA reads TGTGCCTGGAGTGTACAAAACACCATATATTTT.

The rearrangement uses TRBV19 and TRBJ1-2, with D unresolved. Trimming took off 7 bases at V and 4 bases at J, with 13 bases between the two ends. The CDR3 runs 13 residues. Germline assignment: CDR1 LNHDA and CDR2 SQIVND (reference sequence). The CDR3 sequence: CASNDGRFYGYTF. CDR3 bases: TGTGCCAGTAATGATGGGAGATTCTATGGCTACACCTTC.

The table lists this clone with a few counts. V usage is TRBV7-2 and J usage is TRBJ1-6, with 7 bases matching TRBD1. J was trimmed by 10 bases and V by 3 bases; bases with no gene match: 9. The germline CDR1 and CDR2 sequences are SGHTA and FQGNSA. CDR3 size: 15 residues. The CDR3, as DNA: TGTGCCAGCAGCTTCGGACAGGCCAGCGCATCACCCCTCCACTTT. It encodes CASSFGQASASPLHF. Combining the CDR3 with reference TRBV7-2 and TRBJ1-6 gives the whole variable domain GAGVSQSPSNKVTEKGKDVELRCDPISGHTALYWYRQSLGQGLEFLIYFQGNSAPDKSGLPSDRFSAERTGGSVSTLTIQRTQQEDSAVYLCASSFGQASASPLHFGNGTRLTVT.

CDR3 protein: CASSLFRVTDTQYF. The CDR3 coding sequence is TGTGCCAGCAGTTTATTTCGGGTCACAGATACGCAGTATTTT. The V gene is TRBV27, the J gene TRBJ2-3; D unresolved. CDR1 is MNHEY, CDR2 SMNVEV, per germline (reference sequence). The V end was cut by 1 base, the J end by 2 bases, with 7 bases between. The CDR3 is 14 amino acids.

The V call is TRBV18, the J call TRBJ2-5; D may be TRBD1 (5 bases). The length of the CDR3 is 17 residues. Trimming cost V 2 bases and J 4 bases, with 20 bases left between them. Germline V gives CDR1 KGHSH, CDR2 LQKENI. DNA for the CDR3: TGTGCCAGCTCACCAGTGGGGCCACCTTCTTTCGGAGAGACCCAGTACTTC. This gives the protein CASSPVGPPSFGETQYF.

The chain has TRBV6-6 and TRBJ2-5; TRBD1 is a possible D gene (5 bases). V was clipped by 5 bases and J by 2 bases, with 15 bases between them. Germline V gives CDR1 MNHNY, CDR2 SVGAGI (reference sequence). The CDR3 has 15 amino acids. The CDR3 spells CASSTGLTGQETQYF. DNA for the CDR3: TGTGCCAGCAGTACCGGCCTTACAGGTCAAGAGACCCAGTACTTC.

The chain joins TRBV30 to TRBJ2-5, with D unclear. The CDR3 contains 16 residues. Germline CDR1 and CDR2: GTSNPN and SVGIG (reference sequence). Trimming took 1 base from V and 1 from J, leaving 16 bases between them. CDR3 region: CAWSGPPFERQETQYF. DNA of the CDR3: TGTGCCTGGAGTGGACCCCCCTTTGAGCGCCAAGAGACCCAGTACTTC.

V is TRBV5-4 and J is TRBJ2-3, with 8 bases matching TRBD2. The CDR3 is 14 residues long. Germline V lookup: CDR1 SGHNT, CDR2 YYREEE (reference sequence). V trimming: 4 bases; J trimming: 7 bases; junction bases outside the gene matches: 8. CDR3 region: CASSTGTSGYTQYF. In nucleotides, the CDR3 is TGTGCCAGCAGCACGGGGACTAGTGGCTATACGCAGTATTTT.